This paragraph covers one TCR beta chain sequence. Its specificity is not known. The record originates from a study of OX40 agonist ivuxolimab in advanced cancers. On the study more broadly: Clinicians treated patients with ivuxolimab, an agonistic anti-OX40 (CD134) antibody. General study findings and limits: Fewer expanded clones were found on average in CD4+ than in CD8+ T cells. Doses of 0.1 to 3.0 mg/kg were accompanied by clonal expansion of CD4+ and CD8+ blood T cells by week 6.

Cycle 7 day 1, cycle 4 day 1, and baseline were the timepoints at which blood was sampled. Germline V gene sequence: CDR1 MDHEN, CDR2 SYDVKM. V shed 5 bases and J 2 bases; nucleotides not matched to a gene: 9. The CDR3 length is 16 residues. This table comes from immunoSEQ multiplex PCR, and its TCRdb copy is limited to in-frame clones, with some not included. The sample shows 50,000 to 65,000 clones, about nine tenths of them seen only once. This TCR derives from an adult with an advanced solid tumor such as melanoma, head and neck, liver or kidney cancer. J is TRBJ2-3 and V is TRBV28, with 8 bases aligning to TRBD2. The source material was CD4+ or CD8+ T cells sorted from blood, sampled in a trial of the OX40 agonist ivuxolimab. CDR3 sequence (DNA): TGTGCCAGCAGTCCCGTGGGACTAGAAGACACAGATACGCAGTATTTT. It specifies CASSPVGLEDTDTQYF. The full variable domain, completed using reference TRBV28 and TRBJ2-3, is DVKVTQSSRYLVKRTGEKVFLECVQDMDHENMFWYRQDPGLGLRLIYFSYDVKMKEKGDIPEGYSVSREKKERFSLILESASTNQTSMYLCASSPVGLEDTDTQYFGPGTRLTVL.